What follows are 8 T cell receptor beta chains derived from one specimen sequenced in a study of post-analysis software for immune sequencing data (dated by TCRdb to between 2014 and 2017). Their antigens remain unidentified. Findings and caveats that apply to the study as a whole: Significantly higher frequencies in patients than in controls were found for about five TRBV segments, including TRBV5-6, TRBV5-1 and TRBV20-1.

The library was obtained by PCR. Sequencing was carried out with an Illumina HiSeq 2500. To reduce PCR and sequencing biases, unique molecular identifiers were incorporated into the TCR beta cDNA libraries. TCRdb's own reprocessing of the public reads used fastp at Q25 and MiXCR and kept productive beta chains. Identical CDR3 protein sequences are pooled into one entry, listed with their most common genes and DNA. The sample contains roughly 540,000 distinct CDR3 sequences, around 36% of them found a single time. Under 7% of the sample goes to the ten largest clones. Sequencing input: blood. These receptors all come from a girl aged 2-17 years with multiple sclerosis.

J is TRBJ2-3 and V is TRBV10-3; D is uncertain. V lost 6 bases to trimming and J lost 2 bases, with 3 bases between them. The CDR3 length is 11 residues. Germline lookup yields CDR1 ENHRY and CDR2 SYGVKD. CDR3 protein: CAIRTTDTQYF. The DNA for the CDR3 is TGTGCCATCAGGACCACAGATACGCAGTATTTT.

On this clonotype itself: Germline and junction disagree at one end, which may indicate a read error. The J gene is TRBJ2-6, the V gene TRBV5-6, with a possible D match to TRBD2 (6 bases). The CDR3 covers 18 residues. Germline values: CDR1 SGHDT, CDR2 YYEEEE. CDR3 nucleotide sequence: TGTGCCAGCAGCCCTGGCAGGGACTTGCGCTCTGGGGCCAACGCCCTGACTTTC. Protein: CASSPGRDLRSGANALTF.

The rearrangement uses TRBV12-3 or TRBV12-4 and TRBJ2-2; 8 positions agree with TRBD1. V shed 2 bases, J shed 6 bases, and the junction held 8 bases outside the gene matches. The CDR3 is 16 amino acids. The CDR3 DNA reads TGTGCCAGCAGTTTAAGGGGGACAGGTCTTTCCGGGGAGCTGTTTTTT. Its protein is CASSLRGTGLSGELFF.

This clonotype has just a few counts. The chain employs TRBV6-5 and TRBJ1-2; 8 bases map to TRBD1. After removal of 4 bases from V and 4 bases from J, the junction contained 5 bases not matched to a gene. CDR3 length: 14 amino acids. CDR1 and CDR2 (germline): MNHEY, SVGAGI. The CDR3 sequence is CASSSPDRVYGYTF. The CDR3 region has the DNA TGTGCCAGCAGTTCCCCGGACAGGGTCTATGGCTACACCTTC.

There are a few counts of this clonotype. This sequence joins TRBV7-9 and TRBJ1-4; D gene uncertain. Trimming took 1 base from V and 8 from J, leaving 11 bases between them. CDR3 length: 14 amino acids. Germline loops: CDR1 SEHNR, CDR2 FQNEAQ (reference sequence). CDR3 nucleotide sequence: TGTGCCAGCAGCTTAGGAACGTCGGCAGAAAAACTGTTTTTT. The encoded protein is CASSLGTSAEKLFF. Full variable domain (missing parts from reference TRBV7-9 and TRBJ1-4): DTGVSQNPRHKITKRGQNVTFRCDPISEHNRLYWYRQTLGQGPEFLTYFQNEAQLEKSRLLSDRFSAERPKGSFSTLEIQRTEQGDSAMYLCASSLGTSAEKLFFGSGTQLSVL.

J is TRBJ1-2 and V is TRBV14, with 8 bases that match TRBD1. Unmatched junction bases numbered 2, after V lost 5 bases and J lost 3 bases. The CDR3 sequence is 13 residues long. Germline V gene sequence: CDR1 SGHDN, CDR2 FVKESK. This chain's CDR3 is CASSSGQDYGYTF. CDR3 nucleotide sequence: TGTGCCAGCAGCTCGGGACAGGACTATGGCTACACCTTC.

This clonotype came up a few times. CDR3 sequence reads: CASSPGTSGGITDTQYF. CDR3 nucleotide sequence: TGTGCCAGCAGCCCTGGGACTAGCGGGGGCATCACAGATACGCAGTATTTT. This sequence joins TRBV6-6 and TRBJ2-3; 14 bases match TRBD2. The V gene's germline CDR1 is MNHNY and CDR2 SVGAGI (reference sequence). V shed 6 bases and J 2 bases; nucleotides not matched to a gene: 7. This CDR3 contains 17 residues.

The CDR3 spells CASSQVTPRVLGAGGYGYTF. CDR3 bases: TGCGCCAGCAGCCAAGTGACGCCCCGAGTATTAGGTGCCGGGGGCTATGGCTACACCTTC. The chain recombines TRBV4-1 with TRBJ1-2, with D perhaps matching TRBD1 (5 bases). Trimming stripped 1 base from V and 4 bases from J, with 28 bases between. The CDR3 length is 20 residues. CDR1 MGHRA and CDR2 YSYEKL come from the germline V gene.